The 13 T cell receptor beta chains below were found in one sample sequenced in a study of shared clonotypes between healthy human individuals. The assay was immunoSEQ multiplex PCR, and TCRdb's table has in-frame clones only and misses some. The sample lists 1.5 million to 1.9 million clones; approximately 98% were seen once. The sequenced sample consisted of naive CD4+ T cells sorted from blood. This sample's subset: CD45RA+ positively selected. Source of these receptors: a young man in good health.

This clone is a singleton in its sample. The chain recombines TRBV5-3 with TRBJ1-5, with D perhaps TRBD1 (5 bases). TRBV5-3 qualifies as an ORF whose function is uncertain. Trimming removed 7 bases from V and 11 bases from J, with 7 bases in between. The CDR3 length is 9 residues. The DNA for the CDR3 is TGTGCCAGAGGGGGGGCCCAGCATTTT. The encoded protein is CARGGAQHF.

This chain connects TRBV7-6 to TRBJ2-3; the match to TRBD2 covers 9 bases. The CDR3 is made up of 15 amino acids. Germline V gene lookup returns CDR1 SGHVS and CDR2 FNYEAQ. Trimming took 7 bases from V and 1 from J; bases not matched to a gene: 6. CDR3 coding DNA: TGTGCCAGCACGGAGACTAGCGGACGCACAGATACGCAGTATTTT. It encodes CASTETSGRTDTQYF. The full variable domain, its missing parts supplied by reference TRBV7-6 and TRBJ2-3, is GAGVSQSPRYKVTKRGQDVALRCDPISGHVSLYWYRQALGQGPEFLTYFNYEAQQDKSGLPNDRFSAERPEGSISTLTIQRTEQRDSAMYRCASTETSGRTDTQYFGPGTRLTVL.

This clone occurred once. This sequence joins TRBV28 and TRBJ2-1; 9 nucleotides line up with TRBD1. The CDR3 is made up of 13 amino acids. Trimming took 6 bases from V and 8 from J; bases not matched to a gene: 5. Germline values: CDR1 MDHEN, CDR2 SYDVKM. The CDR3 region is CASRGTGSDEQFF. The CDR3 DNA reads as TGTGCCAGCAGGGGGACAGGGAGCGATGAGCAGTTCTTC.

The chain's CDR3 is CASSFEGDNEKLFF. In nucleotides, the CDR3 is TGTGCCAGCAGTTTCGAGGGGGACAATGAAAAACTGTTTTTT. The chain is built from TRBV27 and TRBJ1-4, with D perhaps TRBD1 (6 bases). The germline V and J ends were trimmed by 3 bases and 5 bases, with 10 bases remaining between them. CDR1 and CDR2 (germline): MNHEY, SMNVEV (reference sequence). The CDR3 is 14 residues long.

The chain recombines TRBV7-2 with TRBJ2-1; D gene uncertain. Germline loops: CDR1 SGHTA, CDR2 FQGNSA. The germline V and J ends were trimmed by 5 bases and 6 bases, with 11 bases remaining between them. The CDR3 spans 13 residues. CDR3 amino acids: CASSPTLGNEQFF. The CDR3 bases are TGTGCCAGCAGCCCCACGCTAGGCAATGAGCAGTTCTTC.

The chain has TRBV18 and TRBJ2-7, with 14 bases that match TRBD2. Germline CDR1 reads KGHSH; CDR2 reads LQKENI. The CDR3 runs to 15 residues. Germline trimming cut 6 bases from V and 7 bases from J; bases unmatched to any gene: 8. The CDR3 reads CASSVGLAGVGEQYF. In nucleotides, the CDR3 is TGTGCCAGCTCGGTGGGACTAGCGGGAGTGGGAGAGCAGTACTTC.

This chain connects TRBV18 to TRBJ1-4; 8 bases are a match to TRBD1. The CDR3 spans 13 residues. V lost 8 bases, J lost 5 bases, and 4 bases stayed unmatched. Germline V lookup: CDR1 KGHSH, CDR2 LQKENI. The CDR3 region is CASARDRNEKLFF. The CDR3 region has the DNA TGTGCCAGCGCCCGGGACAGGAATGAAAAACTGTTTTTT.

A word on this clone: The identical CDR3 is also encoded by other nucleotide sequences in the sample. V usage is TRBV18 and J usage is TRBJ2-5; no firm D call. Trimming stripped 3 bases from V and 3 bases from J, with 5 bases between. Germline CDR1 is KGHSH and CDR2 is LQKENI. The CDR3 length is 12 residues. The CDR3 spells CASSPIEETQYF. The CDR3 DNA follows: TGTGCCAGCTCACCGATCGAAGAGACCCAGTACTTC.

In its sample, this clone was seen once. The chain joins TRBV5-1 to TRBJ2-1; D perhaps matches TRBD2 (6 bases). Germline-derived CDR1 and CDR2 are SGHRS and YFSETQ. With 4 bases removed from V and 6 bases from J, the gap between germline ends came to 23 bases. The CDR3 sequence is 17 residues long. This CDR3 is CASSISFPGTQTNEQFF. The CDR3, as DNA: TGCGCCAGCAGCATTTCCTTTCCCGGGACTCAAACCAATGAGCAGTTCTTC.

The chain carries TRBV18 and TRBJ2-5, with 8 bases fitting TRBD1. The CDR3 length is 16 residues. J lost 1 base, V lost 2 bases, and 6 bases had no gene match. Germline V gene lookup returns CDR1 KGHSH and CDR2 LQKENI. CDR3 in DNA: TGTGCCAGCTCACCATCGGGACAGGCTATCCAAGAGACCCAGTACTTC. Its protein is CASSPSGQAIQETQYF.

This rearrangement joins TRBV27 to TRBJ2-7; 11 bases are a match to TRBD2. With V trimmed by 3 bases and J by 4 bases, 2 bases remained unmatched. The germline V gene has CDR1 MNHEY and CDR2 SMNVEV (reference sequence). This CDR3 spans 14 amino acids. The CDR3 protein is CASSFTSGRYEQYF. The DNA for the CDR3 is TGTGCCAGCAGTTTCACTAGCGGGAGATACGAGCAGTACTTC.

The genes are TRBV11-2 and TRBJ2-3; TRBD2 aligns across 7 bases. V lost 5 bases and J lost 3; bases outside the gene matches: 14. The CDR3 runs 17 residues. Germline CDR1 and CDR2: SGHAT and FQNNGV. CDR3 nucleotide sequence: TGTGCCAGCAGCCCGGTGGGGCGCGGCGGGGGAACAGATACGCAGTATTTT. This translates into CASSPVGRGGGTDTQYF.

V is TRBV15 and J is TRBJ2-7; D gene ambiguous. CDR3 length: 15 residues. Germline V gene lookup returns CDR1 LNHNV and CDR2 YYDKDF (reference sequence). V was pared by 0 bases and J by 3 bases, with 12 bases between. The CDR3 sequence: CATSRDVVDDYEQYF. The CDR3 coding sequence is TGTGCCACCAGCAGAGATGTAGTGGACGACTACGAGCAGTACTTC. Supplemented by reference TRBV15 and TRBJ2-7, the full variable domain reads DAMVIQNPRYQVTQFGKPVTLSCSQTLNHNVMYWYQQKSSQAPKLLFHYYDKDFNNEADTPDNFQSRRPNTSFCFLDIRSPGLGDTAMYLCATSRDVVDDYEQYFGPGTRLTVT.